The 8 T cell receptor beta chains below were found in one sample sequenced in a study of blood T cell repertoires in COVID-19 (TCRdb year 2020). Receptor libraries were prepared by the immunoSEQ multiplex PCR assay. TCRdb took this table from immuneACCESS and kept in-frame rearrangements with V and J called. Such tables lack part of the clones; where checked against another copy, unresolved V genes explain under half of the gap, and the rest is unexplained. The sample yields approximately 260,000 clones; 82% were counted once. The top ten hold approximately 5% of the sample. The sequenced sample was peripheral blood. The receptors derive from a woman at least 80 years old with active or convalescent COVID-19.

The chain couples TRBV25-1 to TRBJ2-7; 9 nucleotides line up with TRBD1. The junction had 10 bases not matched to a gene; V was cut back by 2 bases and J by 5 bases. The CDR3 sequence is 16 residues long. Per the germline V gene, CDR1 is MGHDK and CDR2 is SYGVNS. Here the CDR3 reads CASSEMVGTGRDEQYF. CDR3 coding DNA: TGTGCCAGCAGTGAAATGGTAGGGACAGGGCGCGACGAGCAGTACTTC.

This sequence joins TRBV28 and TRBJ1-3; a possible D gene is TRBD1 (6 bases). Germline assignment: CDR1 MDHEN and CDR2 SYDVKM. V was shortened by 5 bases and J by 4 bases, with 18 bases between the two germline ends. CDR3 length: 16 residues. The CDR3 DNA follows: TGTGCCAGCAGTCCCGTCAGACAGGCGGCAGGAAACACCATATATTTT. Residues: CASSPVRQAAGNTIYF.

The CDR3 protein is CASSFAGSDYTF. The CDR3 DNA is TGTGCCAGCAGTTTTGCAGGGTCGGACTACACCTTC. The rearrangement joins TRBV12-3 or TRBV12-4 to TRBJ1-2; D may be TRBD1 (5 bases). V lost 3 bases and J lost 10, with 12 bases in between. The length of the CDR3 is 12 residues.

The V gene is TRBV5-1, the J gene TRBJ2-1; a possible D gene is TRBD2 (5 bases). Deletions cut 6 bases from V and 0 bases from J, with 16 bases between. The CDR3 has 16 amino acids. Germline V lookup: CDR1 SGHRS, CDR2 YFSETQ. The CDR3 region has the DNA TGCGCCAGCAACCCAGGACTCTTCAGCTCCTACAATGAGCAGTTCTTC. This translates into CASNPGLFSSYNEQFF.

The chain combines TRBV29-1 with TRBJ1-2, with D uncertain. CDR3 size: 8 residues. CDR1 is SQVTM, CDR2 ANQGSEA, per germline. Trimming left V 4 bases short and J 8 bases short, with 2 bases between. CDR3 in amino acids: CSVAGYTF. The CDR3 nucleotides are TGCAGCGTTGCAGGCTACACCTTC.

The rearrangement joins TRBV5-1 to TRBJ2-2; 7 bases map to TRBD1. The V gene end was trimmed by 4 bases and the J gene end by 0 bases; junction bases not matched to a gene: 15. The length of the CDR3 is 19 residues. Germline assignment: CDR1 SGHRS and CDR2 YFSETQ. CDR3 amino acids: CASSPQTGPHFANTGELFF. The CDR3 DNA follows: TGCGCCAGCAGCCCACAGACAGGGCCACATTTCGCGAACACCGGGGAGCTGTTTTTT.

This sequence joins TRBV5-1 and TRBJ2-3; 8 nucleotides agree with TRBD2. The CDR3 is 15 amino acids. After removal of 4 bases from V and 8 bases from J, the junction contained 12 bases not matched to a gene. Germline CDR1 and CDR2: SGHRS and YFSETQ. CDR3 nucleotides: TGCGCCAGCAGCCTCGAGGCTAGCGGGCGGGGTACGCAGTATTTT. The encoded protein is CASSLEASGRGTQYF.

This clone was observed a few times. The CDR3 sequence is CASTLSGINYGYTF. The CDR3 nucleotides are TGTGCCAGCACCCTGTCGGGGATTAACTATGGCTACACCTTC. V is TRBV28 and J is TRBJ1-2; D is unresolved. Per germline, CDR1 MDHEN and CDR2 SYDVKM. V gave up 7 bases and J gave up 1 base, with 13 bases separating them. This CDR3 spans 14 amino acids.